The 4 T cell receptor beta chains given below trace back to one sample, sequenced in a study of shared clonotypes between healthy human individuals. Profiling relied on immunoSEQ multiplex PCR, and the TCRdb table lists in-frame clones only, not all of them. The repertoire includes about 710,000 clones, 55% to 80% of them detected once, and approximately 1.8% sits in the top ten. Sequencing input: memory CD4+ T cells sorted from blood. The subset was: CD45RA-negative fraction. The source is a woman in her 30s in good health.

CDR3 coding DNA: TGTGCCAGCAGCTTAGATCGCGGGCCGAACACCGGGGAGCTGTTTTTT. Its translation: CASSLDRGPNTGELFF. This chain uses TRBV11-3 with TRBJ2-2; TRBD2 might be the D (5 bases). CDR3 length: 16 amino acids. CDR1 is SGHNT and CDR2 is YENEEA in the germline V gene. Between the trimmed V and J ends, which lost 0 bases and 0 bases, there was a span of 8 bases.

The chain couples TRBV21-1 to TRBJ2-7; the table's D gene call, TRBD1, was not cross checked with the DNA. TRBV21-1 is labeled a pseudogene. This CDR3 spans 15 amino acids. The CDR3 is CAAPVEGTGGSEQYF. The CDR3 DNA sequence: TGTGCCGCCCCCGTCGAGGGGACAGGGGGTTCCGAGCAGTACTTC.

Here the CDR3 reads CASSRDKGANEKLFF. CDR3 DNA sequence: TGTGCCAGCTCCCGGGACAAAGGTGCTAATGAAAAACTGTTTTTT. V is TRBV18 and J is TRBJ1-4; possible D gene TRBD1, 6 bases. Germline V gene sequence: CDR1 KGHSH, CDR2 LQKENI. CDR3 length equals 15 residues. Trimming removed 6 bases from V and 3 bases from J, with 14 bases in between. The complete variable domain, with remaining parts taken from reference TRBV18 and TRBJ1-4, reads NAGVMQNPRHLVRRRGQEARLRCSPMKGHSHVYWYRQLPEEGLKFMVYLQKENIIDESGMPKERFSAEFPKEGPSILRIQQVVRGDSAAYFCASSRDKGANEKLFFGSGTQLSVL.

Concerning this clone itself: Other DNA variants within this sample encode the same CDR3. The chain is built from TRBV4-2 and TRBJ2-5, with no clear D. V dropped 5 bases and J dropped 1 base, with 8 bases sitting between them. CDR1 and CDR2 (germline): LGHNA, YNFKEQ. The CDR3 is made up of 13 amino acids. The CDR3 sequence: CASSRTTQETQYF. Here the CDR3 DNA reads TGTGCCAGCAGCAGGACGACCCAAGAGACCCAGTACTTC.